The 27 T cell receptor beta chains listed next were all sequenced from one sample in a study of technical replicates of blood from a handful of donors (dated by TCRdb to 2016 to 2017). Library construction relied on the immunoSEQ multiplex PCR assay. In TCRdb, the immuneACCESS table is reduced to in-frame sequences with V and J assigned. These tables do not hold every clone; where another copy was compared, an unresolved V gene accounts for under half, and the others remain unexplained. The sample table records about 57,000 clones; 93% of these occur just once. The ten largest clones add up to around 4.2% of the sample. The specimen was PBMCs. These receptor sequences come from a human donor in good health. Some clones in this sample may be carry-over from other donors' samples.

This clone was detected a few times. The gene calls are TRBV2 and TRBJ1-1; a possible D gene is TRBD1 (6 bases). This CDR3 spans 15 amino acids. V shed 5 bases and J shed 1 base, with 14 bases lying between them. Germline V gene sequence: CDR1 SNHLY, CDR2 FYNNEI. The DNA for the CDR3 is TGTGCCAGCAGTCGAAGGGACAAAACGAACACTGAAGCTTTCTTT. This encodes CASSRRDKTNTEAFF.

This clone has just one count. V usage is TRBV6-1 and J usage is TRBJ2-1; 12 bases map to TRBD1. After removal of 6 bases from V and 7 bases from J, the junction contained 4 bases not matched to a gene. CDR1 and CDR2 from the germline V gene are MNHNS and SASEGT. This CDR3 spans 14 amino acids. CDR3 nucleotides: TGTGCCAGCAGGCAGGGACAGGGGGCGAATGAGCAGTTCTTC. Translating gives CASRQGQGANEQFF.

This clone appeared once. The rearrangement uses TRBV7-2 and TRBJ2-5; 11 positions match TRBD2. Germline-derived CDR1 and CDR2 are SGHTA and FQGNSA. With V trimmed by 1 base and J by 4 bases, 5 bases remained unmatched. The CDR3 sequence is 16 residues long. The CDR3 nucleotides read TGTGCCAGCAGCTTAGTGGGGACTAGCGGATCAGAGACCCAGTACTTC. This gives the protein CASSLVGTSGSETQYF.

The rearrangement joins TRBV7-9 to TRBJ1-1; D not resolved. The V end lost 1 base, the J end lost 3 bases, and 12 bases lay between the germline ends. Germline CDR1 is SEHNR and CDR2 is FQNEAQ (reference sequence). The CDR3 runs to 15 residues. CDR3 sequence reads: CASSLVREGYTEAFF. CDR3 DNA sequence: TGTGCCAGCAGCTTAGTACGCGAGGGTTACACTGAAGCTTTCTTT.

The V gene is TRBV7-8, the J gene TRBJ1-1; 7 bases match TRBD1. Per germline, CDR1 SGHVS and CDR2 FQNEAQ. This CDR3 spans 13 amino acids. V gave up 5 bases and J gave up 7 bases; unmatched junction bases: 7. In DNA form, the CDR3 reads TGTGCCAGCAGCCCCGACCGGGACAGTGAAGCTTTCTTT. It yields the protein CASSPDRDSEAFF.

The rearrangement uses TRBV14 and TRBJ1-1, with D perhaps TRBD1 (5 bases). Germline V gene sequence: CDR1 SGHDN, CDR2 FVKESK. Trimming left V 2 bases short and J 1 base short, with 8 bases between. The CDR3 has 14 residues. The CDR3 coding sequence is TGTGCCAGCAGCCAACTCGGGGGGAACACTGAAGCTTTCTTT. Translated, it gives CASSQLGGNTEAFF. Variable domain in full (rest from reference TRBV14 and TRBJ1-1): EAGVTQFPSHSVIEKGQTVTLRCDPISGHDNLYWYRRVMGKEIKFLLHFVKESKQDESGMPNNRFLAERTGGTYSTLKVQPAELEDSGVYFCASSQLGGNTEAFFGQGTRLTVV.

The gene calls are TRBV30 and TRBJ1-1; no reliable D call. V lost 3 bases and J lost 0, with 8 bases in between. The V gene's germline CDR1 is GTSNPN and CDR2 SVGIG (reference sequence). This CDR3 comprises 13 residues. This CDR3 reads CAWSEGLNTEAFF. The CDR3 bases are TGTGCCTGGAGCGAGGGTTTGAACACTGAAGCTTTCTTT. Supplemented by reference TRBV30 and TRBJ1-1, the full variable domain reads SQTIHQWPATLVQPVGSPLSLECTVEGTSNPNLYWYRQAAGRGLQLLFYSVGIGQISSEVPQNLSASRPQDRQFILSSKKLLLSDSGFYLCAWSEGLNTEAFFGQGTRLTVV.

V usage is TRBV5-1 and J usage is TRBJ2-7, with TRBD2 matching 15 bases. This CDR3 region has 17 residues. The V and J ends lost 3 bases and 1 base, in that order; junction bases with no gene match: 5. Per germline, CDR1 SGHRS and CDR2 YFSETQ. This CDR3 is CASSYGLAGGRSYEQYF. CDR3 DNA: TGCGCCAGCAGCTACGGACTAGCGGGAGGGCGGTCCTACGAGCAGTACTTC.

The chain couples TRBV6-4 to TRBJ2-7; 7 bases line up with TRBD2. The ends lost 5 bases at V and 2 bases at J; junction bases unmatched: 12. The CDR3 loop spans 16 amino acids. The germline gives CDR1 MRHNA, CDR2 SNTAGT. In nucleotides, the CDR3 is TGTGCCAGCAGTCACGCGTCGGCTAGCGGTACCTACGAGCAGTACTTC. Translating it yields CASSHASASGTYEQYF.

The chain carries TRBV5-1 and TRBJ2-7, with unresolved D. CDR1 and CDR2 (germline): SGHRS, YFSETQ. Trimming took 7 bases from V and 0 from J, leaving 14 bases between them. The CDR3 consists of 14 residues. CDR3 sequence reads: CASVLVPGSYEQYF. The DNA for the CDR3 is TGCGCCAGCGTTCTAGTCCCCGGCTCCTACGAGCAGTACTTC.

This chain uses TRBV4-2 with TRBJ2-6; 9 bases align to TRBD2. The trim removed 1 base at V and 0 bases at J, leaving 4 bases unmatched. Per germline, CDR1 LGHNA and CDR2 YNFKEQ. There are 18 residues in the CDR3. CDR3: CASSQGVREGSGANVLTF. CDR3 nucleotides: TGTGCCAGCAGCCAAGGGGTGCGGGAGGGCTCTGGGGCCAACGTCCTGACTTTC.

The V call is TRBV6-5, the J call TRBJ2-1, with 9 bases lining up with TRBD2. In germline, CDR1 is MNHEY, CDR2 SVGAGI. The ends lost 0 bases at V and 7 bases at J; junction bases unmatched: 4. The CDR3 length is 15 residues. In DNA, the CDR3 is TGTGCCAGCAGTTACTCTGTAGCGGGGGTGAATGAGCAGTTCTTC. Protein: CASSYSVAGVNEQFF.

This sequence joins TRBV30 and TRBJ1-1; TRBD1 matches 7 bases. The trim removed 0 bases at V and 4 bases at J, leaving 11 bases unmatched. The germline gives CDR1 GTSNPN, CDR2 SVGIG (reference sequence). This CDR3 has 16 amino acids. This CDR3 reads CAWSVPEGAGGTEAFF. The CDR3, as DNA: TGTGCCTGGAGTGTACCGGAGGGGGCTGGCGGCACTGAAGCTTTCTTT.

The chain couples TRBV5-5 to TRBJ2-5; D gene uncertain. Germline V lookup: CDR1 SGHKS, CDR2 YYEKEE (reference sequence). This CDR3 is 14 amino acids long. Trimming left V 4 bases short and J 4 bases short, with 14 bases between. The CDR3 loop reads CASSTARGRETQYF. In nucleotides, the CDR3 is TGTGCCAGCAGCACTGCTAGAGGTAGAGAGACCCAGTACTTC.

The genes are TRBV5-8 and TRBJ1-5; D not resolved. V shed 5 bases and J shed 9 bases, with 21 bases lying between them. Per the germline V gene, CDR1 is SGHTS and CDR2 is YDEGEE. The CDR3 length is 15 residues. The DNA for the CDR3 is TGTGCCAGCAGTCCCCGGAGGACCCTCCAAAGGCCCCAGCATTTT. The encoded protein is CASSPRRTLQRPQHF.

The J gene is TRBJ2-2, the V gene TRBV4-1, with 8 bases aligning to TRBD2. Germline trimming cut 1 base from V and 5 bases from J; bases unmatched to any gene: 12. The CDR3 is 18 residues long. CDR1 MGHRA and CDR2 YSYEKL come from the germline V gene. The CDR3 DNA is TGCGCCAGCAGCCAAGCTTATAGCGGGGCGCCGCGTACCGGGGAGCTGTTTTTT. Translation gives CASSQAYSGAPRTGELFF.

This sequence joins TRBV7-2 and TRBJ1-5, with D possibly TRBD1 on 5 matching bases. Germline V gene lookup returns CDR1 SGHTA and CDR2 FQGNSA. V was clipped by 0 bases and J by 8 bases, with 11 bases between them. The CDR3 contains 14 residues. DNA of the CDR3: TGTGCCAGCAGCTTAGCAGGTGGGGGGAAGCCCCAGCATTTT. This sequence encodes CASSLAGGGKPQHF.

To note about this clone: The junction departs from the called germline gene at one end, perhaps through a read error. CDR3 nucleotide sequence: TGTGCCACTAGTTGGGGGCTCCAAGAGACCCAGTACTTC. The encoded protein is CATSWGLQETQYF. V and J are TRBV19 and TRBJ2-5; TRBD1 is a possible D gene (6 bases). The CDR3 is 13 amino acids. Germline lookup yields CDR1 LNHDA and CDR2 SQIVND (reference sequence).

The V call is TRBV30, the J call TRBJ2-1; D might be TRBD2 (6 bases). V dropped 4 bases and J dropped 6 bases, with 13 bases sitting between them. CDR3 size: 13 residues. CDR1 is GTSNPN, CDR2 SVGIG, per germline (reference sequence). The CDR3 loop reads CAWTAGFGNEQFF. The CDR3 DNA sequence: TGTGCCTGGACGGCGGGATTCGGCAATGAGCAGTTCTTC.

This clone was found once. This chain uses TRBV5-1 with TRBJ2-5, with TRBD2 as a possible D gene (7 bases). Germline V gene data show CDR1 as SGHRS and CDR2 as YFSETQ. The CDR3 is 15 residues long. The V gene lost 3 bases and the J gene lost 1 base, with 13 bases spanning the gap. Here the CDR3 reads CASSSGGRPQETQYF. In DNA, the CDR3 is TGCGCCAGCAGCTCCGGGGGGCGACCCCAAGAGACCCAGTACTTC.

The chain has TRBV7-2 and TRBJ1-6; D is perhaps TRBD1 (6 bases). This CDR3 is built from 17 residues. Germline CDR1 and CDR2: SGHTA and FQGNSA. Trimming cost V 0 bases and J 5 bases, with 14 bases left between them. CDR3 bases: TGTGCCAGCAGCTTAGCTGGGGGAGGGGGGAATAATTCACCCCTCCACTTT. Protein: CASSLAGGGGNNSPLHF.

This rearrangement joins TRBV29-1 to TRBJ2-1; perhaps TRBD1 as D (6 bases). The CDR3 is 15 amino acids. Germline CDR1 and CDR2: SQVTM and ANQGSEA. Trimming shortened V by 0 bases and J by 1 base, and 10 bases separated the two germline ends. In nucleotides, the CDR3 is TGCAGCGTTGAAGATAGACAGGTATCCTACAATGAGCAGTTCTTC. Translated, it gives CSVEDRQVSYNEQFF.

This sequence joins TRBV2 and TRBJ2-3; 14 bases line up with TRBD2. The trim removed 10 bases at V and 6 bases at J, leaving 3 bases unmatched. This CDR3 region has 13 residues. Germline lookup yields CDR1 SNHLY and CDR2 FYNNEI. CDR3 sequence reads: CAIRTSGRDTQYF. Here the CDR3 DNA reads TGTGCCATCAGGACTAGCGGGAGGGATACGCAGTATTTT.

The rearrangement uses TRBV7-9 and TRBJ1-4, with 8 bases matching TRBD1. The germline V gene has CDR1 SEHNR and CDR2 FQNEAQ (reference sequence). V lost 1 base and J lost 8; bases outside the gene matches: 6. The CDR3 is made up of 15 amino acids. The CDR3 region is CASSLDAGGNEKLFF. The CDR3 DNA is TGTGCCAGCAGCTTAGATGCAGGGGGCAACGAAAAACTGTTTTTT.

This clone was seen a handful of times. The DNA of the CDR3 is TGCGCCAGCAGCCAAGTGGGGGGGTCTGGGGCCAACGTCCTGACTTTC. The encoded protein is CASSQVGGSGANVLTF. This chain joins TRBV4-3 and TRBJ2-6, with 7 bases identical to TRBD2. CDR3 length equals 16 residues. Unmatched junction bases numbered 1, after V lost 1 base and J lost 1 base. Germline assignment: CDR1 LGHNA and CDR2 YSLEER.

The V and J genes are TRBV29-1 and TRBJ2-5; TRBD1 matches 10 bases. V dropped 7 bases and J dropped 5; count of bases not matched to a gene: 10. The CDR3 length is 14 residues. Germline values: CDR1 SQVTM, CDR2 ANQGSEA. CDR3 in DNA: TGCAGCGCGCCACAAGGGACAGGGGACGAGACCCAGTACTTC. Translating gives CSAPQGTGDETQYF.

The gene calls are TRBV27 and TRBJ1-1; D is undetermined. This CDR3 comprises 14 residues. Germline assignment: CDR1 MNHEY and CDR2 SMNVEV (reference sequence). The V gene lost 2 bases and the J gene lost 0 bases, with 7 bases spanning the gap. The CDR3 here is CASSLVFMNTEAFF. CDR3 nucleotide sequence: TGTGCCAGCAGTTTAGTTTTTATGAACACTGAAGCTTTCTTT.